This paragraph reports one T cell receptor beta chain. Original data processing: Reference gene primer amplification gave nucleated cell count estimates. This table comes from immunoSEQ multiplex PCR, and its TCRdb copy is limited to in-frame clones, with some not included. For V, J and clone size, that table is used; D and trimming come from the DNA. This sample has more than 150,000 clones, with about 86% found just once. This specimen comes from a study of blood T cell repertoires in COVID-19. Looking at the study overall: Specimens from acute and convalescent COVID-19 originated in the United States, Italy and Spain. Nucleic acid was either cDNA or gDNA, and it came from T cells, B-cell-depleted T cells, or PBMCs.

CDR1 is SGDLS, CDR2 YYNGEE, per germline. The CDR3 is made up of 14 amino acids. V was trimmed by 0 bases and J by 4 bases, leaving 11 bases between them. The TCR was taken from a man aged 45-65 years with active or convalescent COVID-19. This sequence joins TRBV9 and TRBJ2-7; maybe TRBD2 (6 bases). The sequenced sample consisted of peripheral blood. This CDR3 is CASSVEGGSYEQYF. CDR3 in DNA: TGTGCCAGCAGCGTAGAAGGAGGGTCATACGAGCAGTACTTC.